The entry that follows covers one T cell receptor (beta chain) sequence. The antigen it binds to is not known. One base away there is no much larger clone; base qualities are not given. In total, around 600 healthy bone marrow donors made up the cohort. All cohort members were sampled while nominally healthy, although unrecorded immune exposures were likely present. The donor tested CMV seronegative and was one of the 352 seronegative cohort members. A peripheral blood sample was provided by each donor, and peripheral blood mononuclear cells were used for TCR beta sequencing. Genomic DNA extraction from the blood cell samples was performed with the Qiagen DNeasy Blood Extraction Kit. The record originates from a study of cytomegalovirus exposure and HLA in healthy donors (dated by TCRdb to 2015 to 2018). For context, the study as a whole: According to an earlier analysis of around 600 of the donors, about 170 million T cells yielded 120 million or so unique TCR beta sequences and 276 Gb of sequence data. To decide whether each TCR beta V gene segment behaved as functional or pseudogenic, an earlier analysis of some 600 of the donors relied on high-throughput TCR beta sequencing. A later analysis re-analyzed previously published TCR beta repertoires from roughly 690 donors and added high-resolution HLA genotyping to study TCR occurrence patterns. The study aimed to test whether cataloging public T cell receptors could reveal signatures of past pathogen exposure. In the later analysis, no new phenotypic data were used to find candidate immune exposures; instead, reliance was placed on TCR beta sequences and their occurrence across donors. A later genetic analysis took genome-wide SNP genotypes for about three fifths of the roughly 700 donors and used that subset as a discovery cohort. High-throughput TCR immunosequencing, statistical association of individual TCRs with disease status, and machine learning were combined to predict cytomegalovirus infection status. Of the roughly 400 genotyped donors, approximately 83% fell in the genetic ancestry cluster associated with self-reported Caucasian donors. A separate validation cohort of roughly 120 different subjects was used in addition to the 666-subject first cohort. Class I and class II HLA loci were covered by the typing at four-digit resolution. Among 300 to 500 genotyped donors of the cohort, an average of roughly 230,000 unique TCR beta nucleotide sequences was sequenced per donor, of which about 20% were non-productive. An early release covering more than 500 HLA-typed donors comprised around 300 gigabases of sequencing data and around 85 million unique TCR sequences. Typing coverage varied by locus: roughly 629-640 donors for A, B, C, DRB1 and DQB1; about 520 for DQA1; about 600 for DPA1; approximately 490 for DPB1. The T cell repertoires of 700 or so subjects were profiled by immunosequencing and related to cytomegalovirus serostatus. Several DR-DQ haplotypes were treated as single units for association and clustering because of strong linkage in the cohort. Donor age, sex, ethnicity and CMV serostatus were collected together with the repertoire data. Every repertoire in the discovery cohort had been generated on one and the same sequencing platform. What the authors observed across the whole study: Broadly in line with IMGT annotations, most TCR beta V segments showed up in productive rearrangements about 87% or about 30% of the time in an earlier analysis of approximately 640 of the donors. In a later analysis, several top co-occurrence clusters were reported to appear linked to parvovirus B19, influenza, CMV and Epstein-Barr virus. Across donors, most TCR sequences were observed very rarely, whereas some public TCRs were present in many individuals. Assigning TCR associations to individual alleles was difficult when HLA alleles, especially DR and DQ, strongly co-occurred. In a later analysis, the rate of TCR association differed among HLA loci, with DRB1 alleles having the most associated TCRs and HLA-C alleles having the fewest. A cluster of highly shared sequence variants was judged likely to represent a technical artifact of the sequencing pipeline. The only immune exposure information available for the cohort was CMV serostatus. In vitro tests confirmed that a few of the cytomegalovirus-associated TCR beta chains recognize cytomegalovirus antigens. The authors suggested that the approach could potentially be generalized to other disease states and immunological phenotypes. Compared with the roughly 720-donor mean, donors in an Asian-associated ancestry cluster had fewer N-insertions in productive TCRs, according to a later genetic analysis. A later analysis associated 15,000 to 20,000 TCR beta sequences with specific HLA alleles at a false discovery rate of 0.05. Only TCR beta chains were sequenced in this cohort, and the absence of alpha or paired-chain data limited detectable features. HLA typing was unavailable for some donors at each locus, so association tests used only the typed subset. In both the original and validation cohorts, the classifier was reported to diagnose cytomegalovirus status with high specificity and sensitivity. According to a later analysis, most CMV-associated TCR beta chains appeared to be HLA-restricted, and the HLA associations seemed to be driven largely by CMV exposure. Because the 87-base-pair reads could not distinguish some IMGT-functional V segments, including TRBV6-2 and TRBV6-3, those segments were excluded. Linkage disequilibrium might explain the correlated functional status among segregating V segments, but an unknown experimental factor could not be ruled out. A further reported finding was that TCR beta sequences accurately predicted the HLA-A and HLA-B alleles for most subjects in the first cohort. Compared with equally common non-associated chains, HLA-associated TCR beta chains in a later analysis were more clonally expanded and had lower generation probabilities. In the study, approximately 160 TCR beta chains were listed as associated with cytomegalovirus. The earlier analysis of approximately 560 of the donors excluded 15 to 20 rarely observed V segments, including chromosome 9 orphons, because counts were too low. An association between a missense DCLRE1C variant and V-gene and J-gene trimming of TCR beta chains was found in a later genetic analysis and replicated in an independent cohort. Presence/absence analyses assumed roughly uniform sequencing depth across donors, an assumption that may not hold.

Measured from the cysteine to the phenylalanine, the CDR3 is 12 residues long. Solely the CDR3 DNA is kept, with 36 bases framed from the first base. CDR1 and CDR2 are drawn from the germline V gene: SQVTM, ANQGSEA. The germline V end is reduced by 5 bases and the J end by 5 bases; junction bases left unmatched: 3. The library was made by the immunoSEQ multiplex PCR assay. For the multiplex PCR, a mixture combining 60 forward primers for TCR Vbeta segments and 13 reverse primers for TCR Jbeta segments was used. A multiplex PCR assay on genomic DNA amplified the CDR3 region of rearranged TCR beta genes. The amplified TCR beta libraries were sequenced on the Illumina HiSeq System as 87-base-pair reads. Per the authors' processing: A later analysis counted about 80 million unique TCR beta chains across the 550 to 700 repertoires, and about 10 million of these chains were shared by at least two donors. Raw reads were error-corrected and collapsed into unique sequences with a nearest-neighbor algorithm that merged closely related sequences to remove PCR and sequencing errors. To assign V, D and J gene segments, CDR3 sequences were aligned to IMGT reference sequences. For a sequence to be retained, at least a six-nucleotide match to both a V gene segment and a J gene segment was required. Rearrangements were classified as productive when the CDR3 lacked stop codons and remained in frame with V and J, and all other rearrangements were classified as non-productive. Following IMGT convention, CDR3 was defined as the stretch from the second conserved V-encoded cysteine up to the conserved J-encoded phenylalanine. In an earlier analysis of roughly 610 of the donors, sequences lacking an unambiguous match to a single V gene segment were excluded. An earlier analysis of about 600 of the donors called V segments functional above 56.7% productive rearrangements and segregating when the between-donor standard deviation exceeded 5%. A statistical classification framework was built for diagnosing cytomegalovirus status from the catalog of TCR beta chain sequences. A later analysis assigned V and J genes by comparing TCR nucleotide sequences with IMGT/GENE-DB human TR gene sequences. Using the TCRdist pipeline, a later analysis assigned CDR3 sequences along with most-parsimonious VDJ recombination scenarios. A later analysis defined each TCR beta chain by its CDR3 amino acid sequence plus V-gene family, and excluded reads lacking a unique V-gene family. As a way to deal with suspected cross-contamination and a sequencing artifact, a later analysis dropped 450 to 600 nucleotide sequences that were highly shared and had low generation probability. For each public chain, a later analysis derived a clonal expansion index from normalized ranks of inferred template counts within each repertoire. In a later analysis, generation probabilities were computed with a VDJ recombination model fitted to out-of-frame rearrangements, and the resulting probabilities were checked against IGoR. A later analysis scored TCR-TCR, TCR-HLA and TCR-CMV co-occurrence with hypergeometric tests, applying a repertoire-size bias correction to TCR pairs. In a later analysis, false discovery rates were estimated by permuting HLA or CMV assignments 20 times. A later analysis grouped co-occurring TCRs with DBSCAN, adding TCRdist sequence similarity when clustering within HLA-allele-positive subsets. Co-occurrence clustering excluded repertoires with fewer than 30,000 or more than 120,000 public chains, plus five with anomalous nucleotide sharing. TCRdb provides this immuneACCESS table in a form limited to in-frame rearrangements. Some clones are lacking; in checked studies, under half of them reflect an unresolved V gene, and why the rest are absent is not known. The V and J calls and the clone size are those of that table, but D and trimming were determined from the DNA. The sample table contains 100,000 to 150,000 clones; only one count was recorded for 65% to 85% of them. The ten biggest clones cover about 1.7% of the sample.

The TCR was taken from a woman between 40 and 50 years old in good health and CMV-seronegative. The rearrangement combines TRBV29-1 with TRBJ2-5; 9 central bases correspond to TRBD1. The sample comprised PBMCs. In nucleotides, the sequence is TGCAGCGTTTCTGGACAGGGGGAGACCCAGTACTTC. Its protein reads: CSVSGQGETQYF.